This T cell receptor (beta chain) was recorded in a study of Graves' ophthalmopathy and Graves' hyperthyroidism (dated by TCRdb to between 2018 and 2020). General notes on the study: Peripheral blood was collected before any treatment was given, at the time of initial diagnosis. Following sample collection, hyperthyroidism patients were given methimazole at a starting dose of 30 mg daily, and ophthalmopathy patients were given high-dose intravenous methylprednisolone. In five to seven hyperthyroidism patients, T-cell repertoires of thyroid tissue and blood were compared. For independent validation, a separate cohort was made up of 18 hyperthyroidism patients plus 17 patients who later progressed from hyperthyroidism to ophthalmopathy. In total, around 140 blood samples were TCR-sequenced: around 42 ophthalmopathy, approximately 80 hyperthyroidism and some 17 hyperthyroidism-to-ophthalmopathy patients. A discovery set of 100 or so patients (about 45 ophthalmopathy, about 55 stable hyperthyroidism) was enrolled to explore V-J signatures distinguishing ophthalmopathy from hyperthyroidism. The study used TCR beta repertoire signatures to distinguish Graves' ophthalmopathy from Graves' hyperthyroidism and to predict progression to ophthalmopathy.

Ophthalmopathy patients were characterized by moderately to severely active disease, a Clinical Activity Score of at least 3, a NOSPECS grade of at least 4, and a disease duration under 3 months. Patients were excluded if they had other autoimmune diseases, uncontrolled infections, pregnancy or lactation. Diagnosis relied on clinical symptoms, serum thyroxine, TRAb, thyroid ultrasound and orbital computed tomography. Using Ficoll-Paque density gradient centrifugation, PBMCs were isolated from 9 to 10 ml of fresh peripheral blood. Total RNA was extracted using Trizol reagent, and RNA quality was checked on an Agilent 2100 Bioanalyzer. Turning to this clonotype: This clone's antigen is unknown. There are no base qualities to consult, and no much larger clone falls within one base.

Overall results and qualifications from the work: In validation, the model predicted ophthalmopathy progression with 55% to 71% sensitivity and about 77% specificity; approximately 12 predicted patients were CT-confirmed with GO in a median of approximately 6.5 months. Sample size was not statistically predetermined, and group allocation was not concealed from the investigators. Among expanded thyroid clonotypes with frequency above 0.001, most also showed up in blood, which suggests that blood repertoires may reflect the thyroid immune response. The 13-signature model separated ophthalmopathy from stable hyperthyroidism with roughly 90% sensitivity and about 81% specificity in cross-validation, and 80%/75% in the test set.

From cysteine to phenylalanine, the CDR3 is 16 amino acids long. Left in the record is the CDR3 DNA by itself, 48 bases read in frame from the first base. Trimming takes 5 bases from V and 2 bases from J, and the germline ends sit 15 bases apart. From the germline V gene, CDR1 is MGHDK and CDR2 is SYGVNS. For repertoire sequencing, the TCR beta CDR3 regions were amplified from RNA transcripts. The first round of RT-PCR was done with HTBI primers and the Qiagen OneStep RT-PCR kit, and was followed by a second round of multiplex PCR, then size selection and purification. Sequencing of the libraries was carried out on an Illumina HiSeq2000 in paired-end mode with 100 bp reads. Per the source publication's procedure: SOAPnuke was used to process the reads, throwing out any read that had adapters, had uncalled bases, had a mean Phred below 15, or lacked an exact constant-primer or identifier match. COPE v1.2.5 was used to merge the high-quality paired reads. Unique nucleotide sequences were defined as clonotypes and aligned to IMGT TRB V, D and J references using MiTCR v1.1. Only V-J combinations with frequency above 0.0001 were analysed, covering approximately 99% of repertoires. A TCR clonal expansion and chaos score per V-J combination was defined as the ratio of F50 clonal expansion to chaos observed in the TCRdist matrix. Welch's t-statistics and random forest were used to reduce the features to some 13 V-J combinations, which were then used as input to a naive Bayes classifier. The similarity between thyroid and blood repertoires was quantified using the Morisita-Horn index. TCRdb trimmed public reads at Q25 via fastp, called clones via MiXCR and kept in-frame beta chains. For every CDR3 protein sequence, its rows merge into one entry that carries the most common genes and DNA. The V and J calls come from TCRdb's annotation, not from the publication. This sample is represented by some 750,000 distinct CDR3 sequences; 35% to 50% of them were singletons. The ten most abundant clones make up approximately 43% of the sample.

Sequencing was done on a sample of peripheral blood. The TCR originated in an adult man with Graves' ophthalmopathy. The sequence is built from TRBV25-1 and TRBJ2-2; the D element could tentatively be TRBD1 or TRBD2, as 7 bases agree for each. Read as DNA, the sequence is TGTGCCAGCAGTTATACAGGGGACTATAACACCGGGGAGCTGTTTTTT. Its coded protein is CASSYTGDYNTGELFF.